These 32 T cell receptor beta chains originate from one sample sequenced in a study of blood T cell repertoires in COVID-19. The table came from immunoSEQ multiplex PCR; TCRdb's copy has only in-frame clones and leaves some out. This table holds 100,000 to 150,000 clones, around nine tenths found once. The sequenced sample consisted of peripheral blood. The source is a man aged 50 to 60 with acute or convalescent COVID-19.

The gene calls are TRBV19 and TRBJ2-3, with 11 bases matching TRBD2. Germline loops: CDR1 LNHDA, CDR2 SQIVND (reference sequence). The V gene end was trimmed by 3 bases and the J gene end by 6 bases; junction bases not matched to a gene: 5. The CDR3 runs 15 residues. The CDR3 loop reads CASSMGSGRDDTQYF. CDR3 sequence (DNA): TGTGCCAGTAGTATGGGTAGCGGGAGGGATGATACGCAGTATTTT. Supplemented by reference TRBV19 and TRBJ2-3, the full variable domain reads DGGITQSPKYLFRKEGQNVTLSCEQNLNHDAMYWYRQDPGQGLRLIYYSQIVNDFQKGDIAEGYSVSREKKESFPLTVTSAQKNPTAFYLCASSMGSGRDDTQYFGPGTRLTVL.

The CDR3 DNA reads TGTGCCAGCAGAACCGACAGGGGCACCCTCGGGGAGCAGTACTTC. Protein sequence: CASRTDRGTLGEQYF. The rearrangement uses TRBV28 and TRBJ2-7, with 8 bases lining up with TRBD1. The V and J ends lost 6 bases and 7 bases, in that order; junction bases with no gene match: 14. The CDR3 consists of 15 residues. The germline CDR1 and CDR2 sequences are MDHEN and SYDVKM.

Points on this clone: Since a much larger clone is just one base distant, this may be a read error. The chain recombines TRBV27 with TRBJ1-5; D call uncertain. CDR1 is MNHEY and CDR2 is SMNVEV in the germline V gene (reference sequence). The CDR3 covers 12 residues. V was cut by 3 bases and J by 6 bases, with 6 bases left in between. CDR3 nucleotides: TGTGCCAGCAGTTTCGAGGGTCAGCCCCAGCATTTT. Protein product: CASSFEGQPQHF.

The gene calls are TRBV25-1 and TRBJ2-7; weak D call: TRBD1 (5 bases). The CDR3 is made up of 12 amino acids. The germline CDR1 and CDR2 sequences are MGHDK and SYGVNS. Trimming removed 6 bases at V and 1 base at J, with 7 bases between. The CDR3 coding sequence is TGTGCCAGCAGCGGACAATCCTACGAGCAGTACTTC. Its translation is CASSGQSYEQYF.

V usage is TRBV7-8 and J usage is TRBJ2-5; 10 positions agree with TRBD2. The CDR3 covers 15 residues. Germline lookup yields CDR1 SGHVS and CDR2 FQNEAQ. J gave up 2 bases and V 7 bases, and 7 bases lay outside the gene matches. The CDR3 DNA reads TGTGCCAGCACCTTGGCGACTAGCGGGCAAGAGACCCAGTACTTC. This translates into CASTLATSGQETQYF.

J is TRBJ1-1 and V is TRBV25-1; D call uncertain. The germline CDR1 and CDR2 sequences are MGHDK and SYGVNS. This CDR3 has 15 residues. Deletions cut 3 bases from V and 2 bases from J, with 13 bases between. The CDR3 DNA reads TGTGCCAGCAGTGAGACCGGCCGGGGTAACACTGAAGCTTTCTTT. This translates into CASSETGRGNTEAFF.

The CDR3 here is CASSAPLPPGGNYGYTF. The CDR3 nucleotides read TGTGCCAGCAGTGCCCCCTTACCTCCGGGAGGAAACTATGGCTACACCTTC. The rearrangement joins TRBV2 to TRBJ1-2; D gene uncertain. The CDR3 loop spans 17 amino acids. Germline values: CDR1 SNHLY, CDR2 FYNNEI. The germline V and J ends were trimmed by 4 bases and 2 bases, with 20 bases remaining between them.

J is TRBJ2-1 and V is TRBV9; D call uncertain. The V gene's germline CDR1 is SGDLS and CDR2 YYNGEE. V was shortened by 0 bases and J by 9 bases, with 13 bases between the two germline ends. CDR3 length: 14 residues. The CDR3 sequence: CASSVGIGAGEQFF. DNA for the CDR3: TGTGCCAGCAGCGTAGGCATAGGTGCAGGTGAGCAGTTCTTC.

The V and J genes are TRBV11-3 and TRBJ2-2; 9 bases agree with TRBD1. CDR3 length: 16 residues. CDR1 and CDR2 (germline): SGHNT, YENEEA. V trimming: 4 bases; J trimming: 4 bases; junction bases outside the gene matches: 7. The CDR3 DNA reads TGTGCCAGCAGCTCCGGACAGGGGATAGGCACCGGGGAGCTGTTTTTT. It specifies CASSSGQGIGTGELFF. The full variable domain, completed using reference TRBV11-3 and TRBJ2-2, is EAGVVQSPRYKIIEKKQPVAFWCNPISGHNTLYWYLQNLGQGPELLIRYENEEAVDDSQLPKDRFSAERLKGVDSTLKIQPAELGDSAVYLCASSSGQGIGTGELFFGEGSRLTVL.

V and J are TRBV27 and TRBJ2-1; 13 bases are shared with TRBD2. The CDR3 loop spans 15 amino acids. CDR1 and CDR2 (germline): MNHEY, SMNVEV (reference sequence). Trimming removed 4 bases from V and 9 bases from J; junction bases left unmatched: 6. The CDR3 here is CASSSGLAGSSEQFF. The CDR3 nucleotides read TGTGCCAGCAGTTCGGGACTAGCGGGATCAAGTGAGCAGTTCTTC.

This sequence joins TRBV2 and TRBJ1-1, with D perhaps matching TRBD1 (6 bases). The CDR3 loop spans 16 amino acids. In germline, CDR1 is SNHLY, CDR2 FYNNEI. Trimming removed 7 bases from V and 1 base from J, with 19 bases in between. The CDR3 reads CASIREVGRGNTEAFF. CDR3 DNA: TGTGCCAGCATCCGCGAGGTCGGCAGGGGGAACACTGAAGCTTTCTTT.

This chain joins TRBV3-1 (or the pseudogene TRBV3-2) and TRBJ1-1; possibly TRBD1 for D (6 bases). V dropped 1 base and J dropped 1 base, with 13 bases sitting between them. The CDR3 loop spans 16 amino acids. CDR1 is LGHDT and CDR2 is YNNKEL in the germline V gene (reference sequence). Here the CDR3 reads CASSQVGASGNTEAFF. As DNA, the CDR3 is TGTGCCAGCAGCCAAGTGGGGGCCAGCGGGAACACTGAAGCTTTCTTT.

The rearrangement joins TRBV9 to TRBJ1-4, with a possible D match to TRBD1 (5 bases). This CDR3 has 15 residues. Germline lookup yields CDR1 SGDLS and CDR2 YYNGEE. Deletions cut 1 base from V and 7 bases from J, with 14 bases between. CDR3 DNA sequence: TGTGCCAGCAGCGTAAGTGGGGGGATGAGTGAAAAACTGTTTTTT. Translated: CASSVSGGMSEKLFF. Full variable domain (remainder filled in from reference TRBV9 and TRBJ1-4): DSGVTQTPKHLITATGQRVTLRCSPRSGDLSVYWYQQSLDQGLQFLIQYYNGEERAKGNILERFSAQQFPDLHSELNLSSLELGDSALYFCASSVSGGMSEKLFFGSGTQLSVL.

This clone was recorded a few times. This chain links TRBV15 with TRBJ2-5, with D tentatively TRBD2 (6 bases). V was cut by 1 base and J by 2 bases, with 11 bases left in between. This CDR3 spans 15 amino acids. From germline, CDR1 is LNHNV and CDR2 YYDKDF (reference sequence). The CDR3 bases are TGTGCCACCAGCAGAGTTAGGAGCGGGCAAGAGACCCAGTACTTC. It yields the protein CATSRVRSGQETQYF.

The chain carries TRBV27 and TRBJ2-3; 9 nucleotides line up with TRBD2. The CDR3 extends over 14 amino acids. Germline loops: CDR1 MNHEY, CDR2 SMNVEV (reference sequence). V lost 7 bases and J lost 2; bases outside the gene matches: 4. The CDR3 nucleotides read TGTGCCAGCATGGGACTAGCCTTCACAGATACGCAGTATTTT. This sequence encodes CASMGLAFTDTQYF.

This chain joins TRBV5-1 and TRBJ2-7; the match to TRBD2 covers 7 bases. Germline V CDR1 and CDR2: SGHRS, YFSETQ. The CDR3 extends over 14 amino acids. V trimming: 2 bases; J trimming: 0 bases; junction bases outside the gene matches: 2. DNA of the CDR3: TGCGCCAGCAGCTTAACTAGCGACTCCTACGAGCAGTACTTC. Translation: CASSLTSDSYEQYF.

The chain carries TRBV12-5 and TRBJ2-5; weak D call: TRBD2 (5 bases). Germline assignment: CDR1 LGHNT and CDR2 FRNRAP. With 8 bases removed from V and 5 bases from J, the gap between germline ends came to 15 bases. The CDR3 consists of 13 residues. The CDR3: CASFISGGETQYF. Written as DNA, the CDR3 is TGTGCTAGTTTCATCTCAGGCGGGGAGACCCAGTACTTC. Combining the CDR3 with reference TRBV12-5 and TRBJ2-5 gives the whole variable domain DARVTQTPRHKVTEMGQEVTMRCQPILGHNTVFWYRQTMMQGLELLAYFRNRAPLDDSGMPKDRFSAEMPDATLATLKIQPSEPRDSAVYFCASFISGGETQYFGPGTRLLVL.

The chain employs TRBV5-8 and TRBJ1-1; TRBD1 agrees at 9 bases. This CDR3 has 15 amino acids. Germline V CDR1 and CDR2: SGHTS, YDEGEE. Trimming at V came to 4 bases and at J to 1 base, leaving 5 bases not matched to a gene. Written as DNA, the CDR3 is TGTGCCAGCAGCCCAGAGACAGGGGGGAACACTGAAGCTTTCTTT. It codes for CASSPETGGNTEAFF.

DNA of the CDR3: TGTGCCATCAGTGAGGGGAAAGGGGTTTTAGCCTCCTACGAGCAGTACTTC. Translating gives CAISEGKGVLASYEQYF. The J gene is TRBJ2-7, the V gene TRBV10-3; maybe TRBD1 (5 bases). The germline CDR1 and CDR2 sequences are ENHRY and SYGVKD. V lost 2 bases to trimming and J lost 0 bases, with 17 bases between them. This CDR3 contains 17 residues.

V usage is TRBV4-1 and J usage is TRBJ1-5, with D uncertain. CDR3 length: 15 amino acids. Germline-derived CDR1 and CDR2 are MGHRA and YSYEKL. Trimming removed 4 bases at V and 2 bases at J, with 12 bases between. The CDR3 DNA sequence: TGCGCCAGCAGCCCCTATCCCGCGGGCAATCAGCCCCAGCATTTT. This gives the protein CASSPYPAGNQPQHF.

This chain joins TRBV29-1 and TRBJ1-2; perhaps TRBD1 as D (5 bases). The CDR3 length is 15 residues. Deletions cut 2 bases from V and 7 bases from J, with 20 bases between. Per germline, CDR1 SQVTM and CDR2 ANQGSEA. DNA for the CDR3: TGCAGCGTTGAAATGTTCGGGACTGGTGATGGTGGCTACACCTTC. This translates into CSVEMFGTGDGGYTF.

This clone came up a few times. The V and J genes are TRBV24-1 and TRBJ2-1; D gene ambiguous. The CDR3 is made up of 12 amino acids. Germline CDR1 KGHDR, CDR2 SFDVKD. Trimming removed 5 bases from V and 7 bases from J, with 8 bases in between. The CDR3 bases are TGTGCCACCAGTGCGTTCGGGAATGAGCAGTTCTTC. The encoded protein is CATSAFGNEQFF.

The rearrangement links TRBV12-5 to TRBJ2-1; D gene ambiguous. Germline CDR1 and CDR2: LGHNT and FRNRAP. Trimming took 5 bases from V and 2 from J, leaving 10 bases between them. The CDR3 runs 14 residues. Written as DNA, the CDR3 is TGTGCTAGTGGTCCCGGGTCCACCTACAATGAGCAGTTCTTC. It specifies CASGPGSTYNEQFF.

The chain joins TRBV30 to TRBJ1-5, with 9 nucleotides matching TRBD1. Per the germline V gene, CDR1 is GTSNPN and CDR2 is SVGIG (reference sequence). The V segment lost 4 bases and the J segment 2 bases; nucleotides outside the gene matches: 6. The CDR3 runs 15 residues. The CDR3 here is CAWNPGDRGNQPQHF. The CDR3 nucleotides are TGTGCCTGGAACCCCGGGGACAGGGGCAATCAGCCCCAGCATTTT.

This sequence joins TRBV19 and TRBJ2-1, with 12 bases lining up with TRBD1. V was pared by 8 bases and J by 2 bases, with 16 bases of the junction left unmatched. The CDR3 covers 19 residues. Germline values: CDR1 LNHDA, CDR2 SQIVND (reference sequence). Here the CDR3 reads CASGTSGTGGAGTYNEQFF. In DNA, the CDR3 is TGTGCCAGTGGGACTTCCGGGACAGGGGGCGCGGGTACCTACAATGAGCAGTTCTTC.

The chain employs TRBV6-1 and TRBJ2-7, with D maybe TRBD2 (5 bases). The CDR3 covers 14 residues. Trimming shortened V by 2 bases and J by 6 bases, and 14 bases separated the two germline ends. Germline V gives CDR1 MNHNS, CDR2 SASEGT. This CDR3 is CASSEIGNWGEQYF. As DNA, the CDR3 is TGTGCCAGCAGTGAAATCGGGAATTGGGGCGAGCAGTACTTC.

The chain uses TRBV3-1 (or the pseudogene TRBV3-2) and TRBJ2-5, with TRBD2 matching over 7 bases. The CDR3 spans 17 residues. Per germline, CDR1 LGHDT and CDR2 YNNKEL (reference sequence). Losses at the gene ends were 3 bases for V and 7 bases for J; bases not matched to a gene: 17. The CDR3 loop reads CASSHRGEGRATGTQYF. CDR3 in DNA: TGTGCCAGCAGCCATCGTGGGGAGGGAAGGGCCACAGGGACCCAGTACTTC.

This sequence joins TRBV2 and TRBJ2-7; 7 bases fit TRBD1. V was clipped by 5 bases and J by 3 bases; unmatched bases: 4. The CDR3 contains 13 residues. From germline, CDR1 is SNHLY and CDR2 FYNNEI. The chain's CDR3 is CASSYRGDYEQYF. In DNA, the CDR3 is TGTGCCAGCAGTTACAGGGGAGACTACGAGCAGTACTTC.

The chain is built from TRBV19 and TRBJ2-4, with 7 bases lining up with TRBD1. Unmatched junction bases numbered 12, after V lost 4 bases and J lost 0 bases. The CDR3 is made up of 18 amino acids. The V gene's germline CDR1 is LNHDA and CDR2 SQIVND (reference sequence). The chain's CDR3 is CASSSDRDGGVAKNIQYF. The CDR3 nucleotides read TGTGCCAGTAGTAGCGACAGGGACGGTGGGGTAGCCAAAAACATTCAGTACTTC.

The chain joins TRBV28 to TRBJ1-2, with D possibly being TRBD1 (6 bases). Germline V gene sequence: CDR1 MDHEN, CDR2 SYDVKM. V lost 7 bases and J 4 bases, leaving 10 bases between the germline ends. The CDR3 totals 12 residues. The CDR3 nucleotides are TGTGCCAGCAAGGGGGACCTCTATGGCTACACCTTC. Amino acids: CASKGDLYGYTF.

The chain carries TRBV20-1 and TRBJ2-7; D perhaps matches TRBD1 (5 bases). The V end was cut by 3 bases, the J end by 9 bases, with 12 bases between. The V gene's germline CDR1 is DFQATT and CDR2 SNEGSKA (reference sequence). The CDR3 loop spans 11 amino acids. CDR3 nucleotide sequence: TGCAGTGCTAGTTACACCCAGGGGCAGTACTTC. Its protein product is CSASYTQGQYF.

The V gene is TRBV19, the J gene TRBJ2-1; TRBD2 aligns across 11 bases. The CDR3 sequence is 15 residues long. Germline CDR1 is LNHDA and CDR2 is SQIVND (reference sequence). Germline trimming cut 4 bases from V and 7 bases from J; bases unmatched to any gene: 6. The CDR3 sequence: CASSRRSGRANEQFF. DNA for the CDR3: TGTGCCAGTAGTAGACGTAGCGGGAGGGCGAATGAGCAGTTCTTC.